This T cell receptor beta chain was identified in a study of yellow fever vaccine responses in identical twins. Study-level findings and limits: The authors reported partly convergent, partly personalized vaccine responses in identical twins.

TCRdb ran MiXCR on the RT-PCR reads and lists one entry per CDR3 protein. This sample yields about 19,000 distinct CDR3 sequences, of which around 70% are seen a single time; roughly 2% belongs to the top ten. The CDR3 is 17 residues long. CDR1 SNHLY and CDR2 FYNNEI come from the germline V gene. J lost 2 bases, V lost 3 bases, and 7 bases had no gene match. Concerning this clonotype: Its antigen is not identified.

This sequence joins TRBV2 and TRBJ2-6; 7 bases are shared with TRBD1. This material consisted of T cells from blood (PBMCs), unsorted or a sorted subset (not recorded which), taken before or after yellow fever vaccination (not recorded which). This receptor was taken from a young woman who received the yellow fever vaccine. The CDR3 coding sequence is TGTGCCAGCAGTGAGGGGACAGTAGCGACTGGGGCCAACGTCCTGACTTTC. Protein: CASSEGTVATGANVLTF. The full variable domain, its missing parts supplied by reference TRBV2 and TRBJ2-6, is EPEVTQTPSHQVTQMGQEVILRCVPISNHLYFYWYRQILGQKVEFLVSFYNNEISEKSEIFDDQFSVERPDGSNFTLKIRSTKLEDSAMYFCASSEGTVATGANVLTFGAGSRLTVL.